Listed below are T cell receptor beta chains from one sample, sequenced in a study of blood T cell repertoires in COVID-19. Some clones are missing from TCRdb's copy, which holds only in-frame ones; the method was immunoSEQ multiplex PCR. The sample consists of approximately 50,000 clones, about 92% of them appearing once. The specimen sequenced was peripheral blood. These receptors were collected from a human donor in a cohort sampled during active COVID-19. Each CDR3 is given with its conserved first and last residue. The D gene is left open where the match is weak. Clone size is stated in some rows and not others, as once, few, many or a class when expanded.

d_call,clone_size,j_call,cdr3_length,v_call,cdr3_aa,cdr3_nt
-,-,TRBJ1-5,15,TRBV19,CASSIDRGSNQPQHF,TGTGCCAGTAGTATTGATAGGGGCAGCAATCAGCCCCAGCATTTT
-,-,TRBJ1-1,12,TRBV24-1,CATSDSGFGAFF,TGTGCCACCAGTGATTCGGGATTCGGGGCTTTCTTT
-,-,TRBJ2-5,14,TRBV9,CASSVLGQGETQYF,TGTGCCAGCAGCGTACTCGGCCAGGGGGAGACCCAGTACTTC
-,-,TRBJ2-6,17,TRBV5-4,CASSRGASSSGANVLTF,TGTGCCAGCAGCCGTGGAGCGAGTAGCTCTGGGGCCAACGTCCTGACTTTC
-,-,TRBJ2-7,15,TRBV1,CTSSHELPLSYEQYF,TGCACCAGCAGCCATGAACTCCCCCTCTCCTACGAGCAGTACTTC
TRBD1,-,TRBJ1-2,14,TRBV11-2,CASSLFGTANGYTF,TGTGCCAGCAGCTTATTCGGGACAGCAAATGGCTACACCTTC
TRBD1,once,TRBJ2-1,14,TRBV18,CASSPGTGSNEQFF,TGTGCCAGCTCACCCGGGACAGGGAGTAATGAGCAGTTCTTC
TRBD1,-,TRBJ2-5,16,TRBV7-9,CASRPPGTGVQETQYF,TGTGCCAGCAGACCCCCCGGGACAGGGGTACAAGAGACCCAGTACTTC
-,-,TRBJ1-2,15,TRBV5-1,CASSVEGHMDYGYTF,TGCGCCAGCAGCGTTGAGGGACATATGGACTATGGCTACACCTTC
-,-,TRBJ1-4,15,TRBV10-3,CAISESGGKNEKLFF,TGTGCCATCAGTGAGTCGGGGGGGAAAAATGAAAAACTGTTTTTT
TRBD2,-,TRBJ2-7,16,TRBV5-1,CASSSIRTSGSYEQYF,TGCGCCAGCAGCTCCATTAGGACTAGCGGTTCTTACGAGCAGTACTTC
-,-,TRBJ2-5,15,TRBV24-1,CATSDLASDQETQYF,TGTGCCACCAGTGATTTAGCCAGCGACCAAGAGACCCAGTACTTC
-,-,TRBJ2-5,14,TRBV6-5,CASSPSGYRETQYF,TGTGCCAGCAGCCCCTCGGGTTACAGGGAGACCCAGTACTTC
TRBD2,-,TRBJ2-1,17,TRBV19,CASSPTLGEGLYNEQFF,TGTGCCAGTAGCCCCACCCTAGGGGAGGGACTTTACAATGAGCAGTTCTTC
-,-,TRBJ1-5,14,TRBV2,CASSQDGIGQPQHF,TGTGCCAGCAGTCAGGACGGGATCGGTCAGCCCCAGCATTTT
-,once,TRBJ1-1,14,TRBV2,CASSEGRVGTEAFF,TGTGCCAGCAGTGAAGGGAGGGTAGGCACTGAAGCTTTCTTT
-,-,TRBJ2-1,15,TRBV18,CASSYGLASYNEQFF,TGTGCCAGCTCATATGGACTTGCGTCCTACAATGAGCAGTTCTTC
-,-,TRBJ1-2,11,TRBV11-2,CASSRGYGYTF,TGTGCCAGCAGCCGGGGCTATGGCTACACCTTC
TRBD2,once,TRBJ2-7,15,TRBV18,CASSPSGLVYYEQYF,TGTGCCAGCTCACCATCGGGACTAGTCTACTACGAGCAGTACTTC
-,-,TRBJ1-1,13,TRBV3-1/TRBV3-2,CASRRVGTAEAFF,TGTGCCAGCAGGCGAGTAGGGACTGCTGAAGCTTTCTTT
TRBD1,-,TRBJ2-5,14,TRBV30,CAWSTGTVAETQYF,TGTGCCTGGAGCACCGGGACAGTTGCAGAGACCCAGTACTTC
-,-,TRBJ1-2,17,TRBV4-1,CASSQQGDGPRGGGYTF,TGCGCCAGCAGCCAACAGGGAGACGGACCGCGCGGAGGGGGCTACACCTTC
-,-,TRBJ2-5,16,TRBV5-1,CASSLGSLARTETQYF,TGCGCCAGCAGCTTGGGGAGTCTAGCCCGAACAGAGACCCAGTACTTC
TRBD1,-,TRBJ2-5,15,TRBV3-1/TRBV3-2,CASSHGTGGQETQYF,TGTGCCAGCAGCCATGGGACAGGGGGACAAGAGACCCAGTACTTC
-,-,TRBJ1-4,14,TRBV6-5,CASSYSGDNEKLFF,TGTGCCAGCAGTTACTCAGGGGATAATGAAAAACTGTTTTTT
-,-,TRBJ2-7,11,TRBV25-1,CASRTAYEQYF,TGTGCCAGCAGGACAGCCTACGAGCAGTACTTC
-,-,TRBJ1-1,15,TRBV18,CASSPRGGLNTEAFF,TGTGCCAGCTCACCAAGGGGGGGGCTGAACACTGAAGCTTTCTTT
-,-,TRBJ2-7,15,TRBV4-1,CASSQVWTGTYEQYF,TGCGCCAGCAGCCAAGTTTGGACGGGGACCTACGAGCAGTACTTC
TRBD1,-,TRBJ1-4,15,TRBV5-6,CASSKVGDRGEKLFF,TGTGCCAGCAGCAAAGTCGGGGACAGGGGTGAAAAACTGTTTTTT
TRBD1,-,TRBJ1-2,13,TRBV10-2,CASSPGGGSGYTF,TGCGCCAGCAGTCCAGGGGGCGGGTCGGGCTACACCTTC
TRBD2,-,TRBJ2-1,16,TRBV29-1,CSVAELAGGRENEQFF,TGCAGCGTTGCCGAATTAGCGGGAGGTCGAGAAAATGAGCAGTTCTTC
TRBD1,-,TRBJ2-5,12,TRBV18,CASSPDRADQYF,TGTGCCAGCTCACCGGACAGGGCGGACCAGTACTTC
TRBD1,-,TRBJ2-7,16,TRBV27,CASSPRRGTGFYEQYF,TGTGCCAGCAGCCCAAGGCGGGGGACAGGGTTCTACGAGCAGTACTTC
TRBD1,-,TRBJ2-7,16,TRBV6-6,CASSYSIRDRDYEQYF,TGTGCCAGCAGTTATTCGATCCGGGACAGGGATTACGAGCAGTACTTC
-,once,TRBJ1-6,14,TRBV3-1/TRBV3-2,CASSQGTDNSPLHF,TGTGCCAGCAGCCAAGGGACAGATAATTCACCCCTCCACTTT
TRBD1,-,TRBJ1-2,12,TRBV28,CAVEGQHYGYTF,TGTGCCGTCGAGGGACAGCACTATGGCTACACCTTC
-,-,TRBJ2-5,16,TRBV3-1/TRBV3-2,CASRPYGMPYQETQYF,TGTGCCAGCAGGCCTTACGGGATGCCGTACCAAGAGACCCAGTACTTC
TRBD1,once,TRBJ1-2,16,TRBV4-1,CASSQDGQGANYGYTF,TGCGCCAGCAGCCAAGACGGACAGGGAGCTAACTATGGCTACACCTTC
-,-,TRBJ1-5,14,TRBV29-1,CSVVEQDSNQPQHF,TGCAGCGTTGTTGAACAGGATAGCAATCAGCCCCAGCATTTT
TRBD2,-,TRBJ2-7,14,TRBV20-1,CSASGGGPADEQYF,TGCAGTGCTAGTGGGGGAGGGCCCGCGGACGAGCAGTACTTC
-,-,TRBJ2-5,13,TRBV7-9,CASSRGAEETQYF,TGTGCCAGCAGCCGGGGGGCCGAAGAGACCCAGTACTTC
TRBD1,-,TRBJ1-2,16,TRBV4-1,CASSQVPGQGLYGYTF,TGCGCCAGCAGCCAGGTCCCGGGACAGGGTCTCTATGGCTACACCTTC
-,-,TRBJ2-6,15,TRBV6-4,CASSDSNSGANVLTF,TGTGCCAGCAGTGACTCCAACTCTGGGGCCAACGTCCTGACTTTC
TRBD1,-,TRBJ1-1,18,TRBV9,CASSRFTDRGRMNTEAFF,TGTGCCAGCAGTCGTTTCACGGACAGGGGAAGGATGAACACTGAAGCTTTCTTT
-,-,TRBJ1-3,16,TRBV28,CASLTYNNEVRDTIYF,TGTGCCAGCCTTACGTATAATAACGAGGTTCGAGACACCATATATTTT
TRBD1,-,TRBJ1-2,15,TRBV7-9,CASSPDRTGRYGYTF,TGTGCCAGCAGCCCTGATAGGACAGGGCGGTATGGCTACACCTTC
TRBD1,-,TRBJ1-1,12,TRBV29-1,CSVGQGSTEAFF,TGCAGCGTTGGACAGGGGAGCACTGAAGCTTTCTTT
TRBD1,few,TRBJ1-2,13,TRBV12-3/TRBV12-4,CASSFQGDYGYTF,TGTGCCAGCAGTTTCCAGGGGGACTATGGCTACACCTTC
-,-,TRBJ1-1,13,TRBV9,CASSPNGRTEAFF,TGTGCCAGCAGCCCCAATGGGAGGACTGAAGCTTTCTTT
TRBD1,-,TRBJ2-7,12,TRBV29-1,CSVGDRPYEQYF,TGCAGCGTTGGGGACAGACCCTACGAGCAGTACTTC